This TCR beta chain was sequenced for a study of identical twins. Study-wide results and limits: Those out-of-frame alpha sequences shared by twins showed an excess of low generation probability.

In this sample, this clonotype turned up many times. What it binds is unknown. MiXCR, run by TCRdb on the 5' RACE reads, gives a single entry per CDR3 protein. Of around 530,000 distinct CDR3 sequences listed, roughly 15% are singletons. The CDR3 loop spans 12 amino acids. V dropped 8 bases and J dropped 5; count of bases not matched to a gene: 3. In addition, the sample was reused for a study of yellow fever vaccine responses in identical twins.

The TCR comes from a woman in her late teens or twenties in good health. This chain connects TRBV12-3 or TRBV12-4 to TRBJ1-2; TRBD1 aligns across 9 bases. Sequencing was carried out using CD4+ T cells sorted from blood. In DNA, the CDR3 is TGTGCCAGCTCGACAGGGGGGTATGGCTACACCTTC. Residues: CASSTGGYGYTF.